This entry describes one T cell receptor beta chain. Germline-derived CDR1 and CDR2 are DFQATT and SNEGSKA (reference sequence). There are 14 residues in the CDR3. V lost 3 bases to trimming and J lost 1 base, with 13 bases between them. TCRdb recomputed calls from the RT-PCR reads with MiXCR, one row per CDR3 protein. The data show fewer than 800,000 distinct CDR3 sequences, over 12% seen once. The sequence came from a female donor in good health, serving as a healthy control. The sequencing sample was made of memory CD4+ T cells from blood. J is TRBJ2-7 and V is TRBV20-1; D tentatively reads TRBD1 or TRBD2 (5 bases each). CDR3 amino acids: CSARPGPPSYEQYF. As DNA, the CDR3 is TGCAGTGCTAGGCCGGGACCCCCATCCTACGAGCAGTACTTC.